This entry is about one T cell receptor beta chain. Its antigen is as yet unknown. MiXCR, applied by TCRdb to the multiplex PCR reads, yields one record per CDR3 protein. Of 180,000 or so distinct CDR3 sequences listed, around a third are singletons. Samples came from axillary lymph nodes draining the breast cancer. The CDR3 sequence is 14 residues long. Germline CDR1 reads MNHEY; CDR2 reads SMNVEV (reference sequence). V lost 3 bases and J lost 6; bases outside the gene matches: 8. The data belong to a study of breast tumors, draining lymph nodes, adjacent tissues. Study-wide findings and caveats: That most tumor T cells come from lymph nodes remained unproven.

The source material was axillary lymph node tissue. This rearrangement joins TRBV27 to TRBJ2-7, with 7 nucleotides matching TRBD2. The TCR comes from a female donor with breast cancer. Some clones in this sample may be carry-over from other donors' samples. The CDR3 loop reads CASSFNGREGEQYF. CDR3 nucleotide sequence: TGTGCCAGCAGTTTTAATGGCAGGGAGGGCGAGCAGTACTTC.